This TCR beta chain originates from a study of cytomegalovirus exposure and HLA in healthy donors. Notes on the study in general: Immune exposure was documented only through CMV serostatus. Productive rates of about 87% or about 30% were seen for most TCR beta V segments in an earlier analysis.

Of note for this clone: What it binds is unknown.

PCR amplification relied on 60 Vbeta primers (plus 13 Jbeta primers). Profiled with immunoSEQ multiplex PCR; TCRdb holds only in-frame clones, not every one. Listed are roughly 74,000 clones; 6.5% to 9% falls within the top ten. All donors participated as healthy donors of bone marrow. The source of this sequence is a female donor in good health and CMV-seropositive. The specimen was PBMCs.

Written as DNA, the CDR3 is TGTGCCAGCACTAGGACGGGGGGAAATGAAAAACTGTTTTTT. It encodes CASTRTGGNEKLFF. The rearrangement joins TRBV2 to TRBJ1-4; the D gene is possibly TRBD1 (5 bases). Trimming left V 7 bases short and J 5 bases short, with 14 bases between. This CDR3 contains 14 residues. Germline-derived CDR1 and CDR2 are SNHLY and FYNNEI.